The sample holds one count of the clone carrying this T cell receptor (beta chain). The data are from a study of blood T cell repertoires in COVID-19. Study in general: Samples came from the United States, Italy and Spain, spanning acute and convalescent COVID-19.

The CDR3 has 15 residues. V lost 3 bases and J lost 2, with 13 bases in between. The V gene's germline CDR1 is SGHRS and CDR2 YFSETQ. Clones were read by immunoSEQ multiplex PCR, and TCRdb kept only the in-frame ones, dropping some. This sample carries roughly 180,000 clones, under 90% of them seen once, and the ten largest clones take more than 9%. The sample taken for sequencing was peripheral blood. This TCR was recovered from a woman aged 80 or over with active or convalescent COVID-19. The chain recombines TRBV5-1 with TRBJ2-3; D possibly corresponds to TRBD2 (5 bases). The chain's CDR3 is CASSSGAGPTDTQYF. CDR3 nucleotides: TGCGCCAGCAGCTCGGGCGCGGGTCCCACAGATACGCAGTATTTT. Full variable domain (missing parts from reference TRBV5-1 and TRBJ2-3): KAGVTQTPRYLIKTRGQQVTLSCSPISGHRSVSWYQQTPGQGLQFLFEYFSETQRNKGNFPGRFSGRQFSNSRSEMNVSTLELGDSALYLCASSSGAGPTDTQYFGPGTRLTVL.